This TCR beta chain was obtained from a study of T cell repertoires in aging, cancer and after chemotherapy. Study-level results: Untreated cancer patients had significantly lower blood TCR diversity than age-matched healthy donors. Healthy donors lost TCR diversity with age mainly through richness, cancer patients through richness and evenness.

Rearranged V-D-J TRB sequences were amplified with a mixed TRB-A/B primer pool. One entry per CDR3 protein, called by TCRdb with MiXCR from the multiplex PCR reads. The repertoire holds about 11,000 distinct CDR3 sequences, with approximately 30% as singletons. Amplification of TCR beta used genomic DNA extracted from peripheral blood. The CDR3 sequence is 15 residues long. Trimming removed 5 bases from V and 0 bases from J, with 10 bases in between. Per germline, CDR1 SGHAT and CDR2 FQNNGV. This clonotype was detected a few times. The antigen remains undetermined. Sample: blood. The receptor was isolated from a human donor in good health. The donor label of this sample is uncertain. The chain couples TRBV11-2 to TRBJ2-2; no firm D call. CDR3 amino acids: CASSPGPANTGELFF. In DNA form, the CDR3 reads TGTGCCAGCAGCCCAGGACCCGCGAACACCGGGGAGCTGTTTTTT.